The clone carrying this T cell receptor (beta chain) has only a few counts. The sample belongs to a study of CD8 T cells in ankylosing spondylitis. Germline lookup yields CDR1 SGHRS and CDR2 YFSETQ. V was clipped by 0 bases and J by 10 bases; unmatched bases: 1. The CDR3 is 12 amino acids. Quantitative 5'-RACE was performed with molecular barcodes, and it yielded the TCR beta libraries. TCRdb used MiXCR to reprocess the 5' RACE reads, holding one entry per CDR3 protein. This table holds roughly 260,000 distinct CDR3 sequences, over 15% found once. V is TRBV5-1 and J is TRBJ2-1, with TRBD2 matching 7 bases. Sequences were obtained from blood, either unsorted or a sorted T cell fraction (not recorded which). This TCR was recovered from a male donor with ankylosing spondylitis or in good health (not recorded which). CDR3 sequence: CASSLDGGEQFF. The CDR3 coding sequence is TGCGCCAGCAGCTTGGACGGGGGGGAGCAGTTCTTC.